This T cell receptor beta chain was identified in a study of blood T cell repertoires in COVID-19. Clones were sequenced by immunoSEQ multiplex PCR, and TCRdb holds only the in-frame ones, with some missing. The sample carries around 220,000 clones, around 86% recorded once. The V gene's germline CDR1 is SGDLS and CDR2 YYNGEE. Trimming left V 3 bases short and J 0 bases short, with 7 bases between. The CDR3 has 14 residues. This chain connects TRBV9 to TRBJ1-5; D unresolved. The sequence derives from an elderly woman with COVID-19, enrolled during active disease. Sequencing used peripheral blood. Written as DNA, the CDR3 is TGTGCCAGCAGCGCCTCACATAGCAATCAGCCCCAGCATTTT. It specifies CASSASHSNQPQHF.